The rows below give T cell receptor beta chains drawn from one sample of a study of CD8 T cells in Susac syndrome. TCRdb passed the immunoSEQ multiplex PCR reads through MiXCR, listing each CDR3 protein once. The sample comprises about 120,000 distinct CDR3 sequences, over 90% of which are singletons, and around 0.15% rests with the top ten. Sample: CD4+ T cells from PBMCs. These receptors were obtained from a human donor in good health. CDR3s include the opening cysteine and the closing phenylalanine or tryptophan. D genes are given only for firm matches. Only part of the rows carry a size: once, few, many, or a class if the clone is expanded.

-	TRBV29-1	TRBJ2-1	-	TGCAGCGTTGAAGATGAAAAACGGGTTAGGCAGTTCTTC	CSVEDEKRVRQFF
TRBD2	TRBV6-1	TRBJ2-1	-	TGTGCCGTCGGTACGTGGCGGGAGGGCGAAATCTACAATGAGCAGTTCTTC	CAVGTWREGEIYNEQFF
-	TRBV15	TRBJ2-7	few	TGTGCCACCAGCAGAGTGTGGGAGAGCCTGGGGGGATACGAGCAGTACTTC	CATSRVWESLGGYEQYF
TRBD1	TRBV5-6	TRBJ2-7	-	TGTGCCAGCAGCCAGCCGACAGGGGAAGGCGAGCAGTACTTC	CASSQPTGEGEQYF
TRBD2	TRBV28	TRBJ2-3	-	TGTGCCAGCACCGGCTCGGGGAGGGGCACAGATACGCAGTATTTT	CASTGSGRGTDTQYF
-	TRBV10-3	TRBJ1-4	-	TGTGCCATTATGTCGGCAGATAATGAAAAACTGTTTTTT	CAIMSADNEKLFF
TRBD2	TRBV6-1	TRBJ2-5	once	TGTGCCAGCAGTCCCCCGGGACTAGCGGGGCAAGAGACCCAGTACTTC	CASSPPGLAGQETQYF
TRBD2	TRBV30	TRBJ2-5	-	TGTGCCTGGACTTTCGGGAGGATCCAAGAGACCCAGTACTTC	CAWTFGRIQETQYF
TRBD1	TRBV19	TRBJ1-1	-	TGTGCCAGTAGTATTAGTCCAGGGACAGGGGATCAAGCTTTCTTT	CASSISPGTGDQAFF
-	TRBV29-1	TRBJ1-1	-	TGCAGCGTTACAGGGAGCATGAACACTGAAGCTTTCTTT	CSVTGSMNTEAFF
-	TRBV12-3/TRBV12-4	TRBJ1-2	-	TGTGCCAGCACCCCGGGGGGCTTCTATGGCTACACCTTC	CASTPGGFYGYTF
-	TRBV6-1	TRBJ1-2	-	TGTGCCAGCAGTGAATGGGAGACAATTAACTATGGCTACACCTTC	CASSEWETINYGYTF
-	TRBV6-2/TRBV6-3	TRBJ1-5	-	TGTGCCAGCAGTTACGGCGGGGGGTGGAGGCAGCCCCAGCATTTT	CASSYGGGWRQPQHF
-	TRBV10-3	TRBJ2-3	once	TGTGCCGCACGGGACTCAAGCACAGATACGCAGTATTTT	CAARDSSTDTQYF
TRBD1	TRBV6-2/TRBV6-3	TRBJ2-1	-	TGTGCCAGCAGTCGAGACAGGGGAGGCAATGAGCAGTTCTTC	CASSRDRGGNEQFF
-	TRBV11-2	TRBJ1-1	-	TGTGCCAGCAGCTTAGGGTCTTCTGCTGAAGCTTTCTTT	CASSLGSSAEAFF
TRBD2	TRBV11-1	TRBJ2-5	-	TGTGCCAGCAGCTTGCTAGCGGGGCAAGAGACCCAGTACTTC	CASSLLAGQETQYF
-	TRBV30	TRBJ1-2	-	TGTGCCTGGAGTCGGCGGAGGTATGGCTACACCTTC	CAWSRRRYGYTF
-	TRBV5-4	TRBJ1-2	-	TGTGCCAGCAGCTTGGAGGGGACCCTCAACTATGGCTACACCTTC	CASSLEGTLNYGYTF
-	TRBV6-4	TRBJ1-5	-	TGTGCCAGCAGTGAGTCCGGCGGGGGGCAGCCCCAGCATTTT	CASSESGGGQPQHF
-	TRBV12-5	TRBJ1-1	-	TGTGCTAGTGGGGGGGAGGGACGCACTGAAGCTTTCTTT	CASGGEGRTEAFF
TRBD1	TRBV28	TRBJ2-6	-	TGTGCCAGCAGTTTAAGTCCTCCTCGGGTCACGATGGACAGGGGAGCTGGGGCCAACGTCCTGACTTTC	CASSLSPPRVTMDRGAGANVLTF
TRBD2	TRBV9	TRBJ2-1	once	TGTGCCAGCAGCGTAGGCGGGGGACTAGCGAGCAATGAGCAGTTCTTC	CASSVGGGLASNEQFF
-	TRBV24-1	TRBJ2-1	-	TGTGCCACCAGTGATTACGACAATGAGCAGTTCTTC	CATSDYDNEQFF
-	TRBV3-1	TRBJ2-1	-	TGTGCCAGCGGGAGTGACTCCTACAATGAGCAGTTCTTC	CASGSDSYNEQFF
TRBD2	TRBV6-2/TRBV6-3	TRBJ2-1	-	TGTGCCAGCAGACCCCGTAGCGGGAGCTCCTACAATGAGCAGTTCTTC	CASRPRSGSSYNEQFF
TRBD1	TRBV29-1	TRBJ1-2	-	TGCAGCGCGACAGGGGCGGAGGGCTACACCTTC	CSATGAEGYTF
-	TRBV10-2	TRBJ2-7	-	TGCGCCAGCAGGGATCCAGACGGCGAGCAGTACTTC	CASRDPDGEQYF
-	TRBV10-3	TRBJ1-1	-	TGTGCCATCAGTGACGGCCTAGATGAAGCTTTCTTT	CAISDGLDEAFF
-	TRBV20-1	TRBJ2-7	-	TGCAGTGCTACCGGGCTAACTCCGGCCCACGAGCAGTACTTC	CSATGLTPAHEQYF
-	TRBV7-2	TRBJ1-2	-	TGTGCCAGCAGCCCGCGGCAGGGCGAAGGCTACACCTTC	CASSPRQGEGYTF
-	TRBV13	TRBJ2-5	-	TGTGCCAGCAGCACATCAATAGCGGTTCAAGAGACCCAGTACTTC	CASSTSIAVQETQYF
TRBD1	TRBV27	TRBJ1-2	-	TGTGCCAGCAGTTCTTGGGCCGGACAGGGGGCGGGGGGCTACACCTTC	CASSSWAGQGAGGYTF
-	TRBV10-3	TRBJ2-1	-	TGTGCCATCAGTGAAGGACTAAAGGCCAACAATGAGCAGTTCTTC	CAISEGLKANNEQFF
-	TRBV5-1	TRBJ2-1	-	TGCGCCAGCAGCTTGGCACAGGCGGAAAATGAGCAGTTCTTC	CASSLAQAENEQFF
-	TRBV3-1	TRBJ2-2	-	TGTGCCAGCAGCCAAGGGGTGGGGAAACAGTTTCCCGGGGAGCTGTTTTTT	CASSQGVGKQFPGELFF
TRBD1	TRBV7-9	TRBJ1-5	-	TGTGCCAGCAGCGGCGGACAGGGAGTAAATCAGCCCCAGCATTTT	CASSGGQGVNQPQHF
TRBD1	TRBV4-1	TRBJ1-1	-	TGCGCCAGCACGTTGTCAGGGGGAATGAACACTGAAGCTTTCTTT	CASTLSGGMNTEAFF
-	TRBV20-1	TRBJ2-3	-	TGCAGTGCTAGCCCCTCCAGGGTCTCTCCTAGTAGCACAGATACGCAGTATTTT	CSASPSRVSPSSTDTQYF
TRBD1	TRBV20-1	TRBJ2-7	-	TGCAGTGCTCCAGGACAGGGGTACGAGCAGTACTTC	CSAPGQGYEQYF
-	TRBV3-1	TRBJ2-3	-	TGTGCCAGCAGCTTCCCCGGCCCCACAGATACGCAGTATTTT	CASSFPGPTDTQYF